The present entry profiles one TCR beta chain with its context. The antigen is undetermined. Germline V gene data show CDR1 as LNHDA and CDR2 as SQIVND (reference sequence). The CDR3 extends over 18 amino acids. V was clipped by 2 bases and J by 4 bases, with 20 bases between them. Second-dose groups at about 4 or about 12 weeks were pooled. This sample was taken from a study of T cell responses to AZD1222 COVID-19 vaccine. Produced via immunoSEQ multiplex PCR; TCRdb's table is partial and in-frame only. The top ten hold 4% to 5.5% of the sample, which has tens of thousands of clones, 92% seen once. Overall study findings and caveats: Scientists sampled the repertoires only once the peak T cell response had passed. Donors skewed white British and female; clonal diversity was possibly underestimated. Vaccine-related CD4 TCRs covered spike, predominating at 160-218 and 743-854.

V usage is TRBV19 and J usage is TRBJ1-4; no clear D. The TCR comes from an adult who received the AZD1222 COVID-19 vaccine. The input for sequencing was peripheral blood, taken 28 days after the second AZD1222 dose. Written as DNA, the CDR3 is TGTGCCAGTAGTATATATGGGGTCCGGGAACGAGGTAATGAAAAACTGTTTTTT. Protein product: CASSIYGVRERGNEKLFF.